Listed below are T cell receptor beta chains from one sample, sequenced in a study of patients and donors after allogeneic stem cell transplantation. A single record per CDR3 protein comes from TCRdb applying MiXCR to the RT-PCR reads. The sample has about a million distinct CDR3 sequences, roughly 18% seen once. The sequenced sample consisted of blood, either unsorted or a sorted T cell fraction (not recorded which). These receptor sequences come from a human donor who was either an allogeneic HSCT recipient or a stem cell or donor lymphocyte infusion donor (not recorded which). It is not recorded whose cells these are; they may come from a transplant donor. Both conserved end residues are part of each CDR3. The order of the fields is clone size, D gene, V gene, J gene, CDR3 DNA, CDR3 protein. A D gene is named only where the DNA matches it firmly. Some rows mark clone size as missing; the rest say once, few, many or name a class of expanded clone.

abundance: few
d_gene: TRBD1
v_gene: TRBV29-1
j_gene: TRBJ2-1
CDR3nt: TGCAGCGTTGGGACAGGTCACAATGAGCAGTTCTTC
CDR3aa: CSVGTGHNEQFF

abundance: few
d_gene: TRBD2
v_gene: TRBV6-2/TRBV6-3
j_gene: TRBJ2-1
CDR3nt: TGTGCCAGCAGTTACAGGGTAGCGGGGACGGAGAATGAGCAGTTCTTC
CDR3aa: CASSYRVAGTENEQFF

abundance: few
d_gene: NA
v_gene: TRBV6-1
j_gene: TRBJ1-2
CDR3nt: TGTGCCACCCGGCCTATGGGCGAAGGGTACTATGGCTACACCTTC
CDR3aa: CATRPMGEGYYGYTF

abundance: NA
d_gene: TRBD1
v_gene: TRBV9
j_gene: TRBJ1-6
CDR3nt: TGTGCCAGCAGCTCAACGACAGGGATTGGATCACCCCTCCACTTT
CDR3aa: CASSSTTGIGSPLHF

abundance: NA
d_gene: NA
v_gene: TRBV24-1
j_gene: TRBJ2-5
CDR3nt: TGTGCCACCAGTGATTATGGCGGATTGACCGTGGAGACCCAGTACTTC
CDR3aa: CATSDYGGLTVETQYF

abundance: few
d_gene: TRBD1
v_gene: TRBV12-3/TRBV12-4
j_gene: TRBJ2-7
CDR3nt: TGTGCCAGCAGGTCGGGACAGGGGGCATATGAGCAGTACTTC
CDR3aa: CASRSGQGAYEQYF

abundance: NA
d_gene: NA
v_gene: TRBV24-1
j_gene: TRBJ2-3
CDR3nt: TGTGCCACCAGTGATCGAAGAGTATTGGGGACAGATACGCAGTATTTT
CDR3aa: CATSDRRVLGTDTQYF

abundance: NA
d_gene: NA
v_gene: TRBV29-1
j_gene: TRBJ2-6
CDR3nt: TGCAGCGTTGCAGGGTTCGGGGCCAACGTCCTGACTTTC
CDR3aa: CSVAGFGANVLTF

abundance: few
d_gene: TRBD2
v_gene: TRBV5-6
j_gene: TRBJ2-1
CDR3nt: TGTGCCAGCAGCTGGGCCGTGGGACTAGGTCCGTTCTTC
CDR3aa: CASSWAVGLGPFF

abundance: NA
d_gene: NA
v_gene: TRBV4-2
j_gene: TRBJ1-3
CDR3nt: TGTGCCAGCAGCCAAGATATAACATCCCCAGGAAACACCATATATTTT
CDR3aa: CASSQDITSPGNTIYF

abundance: few
d_gene: NA
v_gene: TRBV6-5
j_gene: TRBJ1-2
CDR3nt: TGTGCCAGCAGCCGGGGGGGGGATGGCTACACCTTC
CDR3aa: CASSRGGDGYTF

abundance: NA
d_gene: TRBD2
v_gene: TRBV18
j_gene: TRBJ2-2
CDR3nt: TGTGCCAGCTCACCTCCGGGACTAAACACCGGGGAGCTGTTTTTT
CDR3aa: CASSPPGLNTGELFF

abundance: NA
d_gene: NA
v_gene: TRBV7-9
j_gene: TRBJ1-6
CDR3nt: TGTGCCAGCAGCTTAGCGCAGGGTTTCAATTCACCCCTCCACTTT
CDR3aa: CASSLAQGFNSPLHF

abundance: NA
d_gene: NA
v_gene: TRBV6-1
j_gene: TRBJ1-1
CDR3nt: TGTGCCAGCTGGGCCCTGGGCCGACAGAACACTGAAGCTTTCTTT
CDR3aa: CASWALGRQNTEAFF

abundance: NA
d_gene: NA
v_gene: TRBV5-6
j_gene: TRBJ2-4
CDR3nt: TGTGCCAGCAGCTTAAGGATACTTGGGACCAAAAACATTCAGTACTTC
CDR3aa: CASSLRILGTKNIQYF

abundance: NA
d_gene: TRBD2
v_gene: TRBV20-1
j_gene: TRBJ2-3
CDR3nt: TGCAGTGCTCTAGGACTAGCGGGAGGGCCAGTCCCCACAGATACGCAGTATTTT
CDR3aa: CSALGLAGGPVPTDTQYF

abundance: few
d_gene: NA
v_gene: TRBV4-3
j_gene: TRBJ2-3
CDR3nt: TGCGCCAGCAGCCGCGTACCACCCGGGACAGATACGCAGTATTTT
CDR3aa: CASSRVPPGTDTQYF

abundance: NA
d_gene: NA
v_gene: TRBV7-4
j_gene: TRBJ1-2
CDR3nt: TGTGCCAGCTTTCTCACAGCTGGCTACACCTTC
CDR3aa: CASFLTAGYTF

abundance: NA
d_gene: NA
v_gene: TRBV7-2
j_gene: TRBJ2-5
CDR3nt: TGTGCCAGCAGCCTGGGGGTGTACCAAGAGACCCAGTACTTC
CDR3aa: CASSLGVYQETQYF

abundance: NA
d_gene: NA
v_gene: TRBV9
j_gene: TRBJ2-7
CDR3nt: TGTGCCAGCAGCGTAGGTGTGAGGGAAGCTACCTACGAGCAGTACTTC
CDR3aa: CASSVGVREATYEQYF

abundance: NA
d_gene: NA
v_gene: TRBV7-2
j_gene: TRBJ2-1
CDR3nt: TGTGCCAGCAGCTTAGCGTTGGAAACAATTGAGCAGTTCTTC
CDR3aa: CASSLALETIEQFF

abundance: NA
d_gene: NA
v_gene: TRBV9
j_gene: TRBJ2-3
CDR3nt: TGTGCCAGCAGCGTTATCTGGCATGATACGCAGTATTTT
CDR3aa: CASSVIWHDTQYF

abundance: NA
d_gene: NA
v_gene: TRBV5-1
j_gene: TRBJ2-1
CDR3nt: TGCGCCAGCAGCTCCCTGGGCCCTAATCAGGTGTACAATGAGCAGTTCTTC
CDR3aa: CASSSLGPNQVYNEQFF

abundance: few
d_gene: TRBD1
v_gene: TRBV4-1
j_gene: TRBJ1-2
CDR3nt: TGCGCCAGCAGCCAAGAGGGACAGGGGAGCTATGGCTACACCTTC
CDR3aa: CASSQEGQGSYGYTF

abundance: NA
d_gene: NA
v_gene: TRBV7-2
j_gene: TRBJ2-7
CDR3nt: TGTGCCAGCAGCTTAGCGCGGGTAGAGCAGTACTTC
CDR3aa: CASSLARVEQYF

abundance: few
d_gene: TRBD1
v_gene: TRBV20-1
j_gene: TRBJ1-1
CDR3nt: TGCAGTGCTAGAGATCCGGACAGGGGGTACACTGAAGCTTTCTTT
CDR3aa: CSARDPDRGYTEAFF

abundance: NA
d_gene: NA
v_gene: TRBV5-6
j_gene: TRBJ2-7
CDR3nt: TGTGCCAGCAGCGTGCCGGGGCCCTACGAGCAGTACTTC
CDR3aa: CASSVPGPYEQYF

abundance: NA
d_gene: TRBD2
v_gene: TRBV4-1
j_gene: TRBJ2-7
CDR3nt: TGCGCCAGCAGCCAAGGAACTGGACTAGCGGGGCTCTACGAGCAGTACTTC
CDR3aa: CASSQGTGLAGLYEQYF

abundance: few
d_gene: NA
v_gene: TRBV12-3/TRBV12-4
j_gene: TRBJ2-1
CDR3nt: TGTGCCAGCAGTTCCCGACTGAGATACAATGAGCAGTTCTTC
CDR3aa: CASSSRLRYNEQFF

abundance: few
d_gene: NA
v_gene: TRBV6-2/TRBV6-3
j_gene: TRBJ1-2
CDR3nt: TGTGCCAGCAGTCTTCAGGGGATTCGATATGGCTACACCTTC
CDR3aa: CASSLQGIRYGYTF

abundance: few
d_gene: TRBD2
v_gene: TRBV7-2
j_gene: TRBJ2-2
CDR3nt: TGTGCCAGCAGCTTCCCACTAGCGGGGACCGGGGAGCTGTTTTTT
CDR3aa: CASSFPLAGTGELFF

abundance: many
d_gene: NA
v_gene: TRBV12-3/TRBV12-4
j_gene: TRBJ2-1
CDR3nt: TGTGCCAGCAGTTCGAAGTTGGGGGATTACAATGAGCAGTTCTTC
CDR3aa: CASSSKLGDYNEQFF

abundance: few
d_gene: NA
v_gene: TRBV3-1
j_gene: TRBJ2-7
CDR3nt: TGTGCCAGCAGCCAAGGGTGGAGCGAGCAGTACTTC
CDR3aa: CASSQGWSEQYF

abundance: NA
d_gene: NA
v_gene: TRBV2
j_gene: TRBJ2-1
CDR3nt: TGTGCCAGCAAGGTACGGACTAACAATGAGCAGTTCTTC
CDR3aa: CASKVRTNNEQFF

abundance: few
d_gene: TRBD1
v_gene: TRBV15
j_gene: TRBJ1-2
CDR3nt: TGTGCCACCAGCAGAGGGGGAAGGACAGGTGGTTACTATGGCTACACCTTC
CDR3aa: CATSRGGRTGGYYGYTF

abundance: NA
d_gene: TRBD2
v_gene: TRBV12-3/TRBV12-4
j_gene: TRBJ2-3
CDR3nt: TGTGCCAGCAGTTTGGGCGGGAGGCGGGTAAGGACAGATACGCAGTATTTT
CDR3aa: CASSLGGRRVRTDTQYF

abundance: NA
d_gene: TRBD1
v_gene: TRBV4-1
j_gene: TRBJ1-5
CDR3nt: TGCGCCAGCAGCCAAATCGGACAGGGGCGGAATCAGCCCCAGCATTTT
CDR3aa: CASSQIGQGRNQPQHF

abundance: NA
d_gene: TRBD2
v_gene: TRBV4-3
j_gene: TRBJ2-2
CDR3nt: TGCGCCAGCAGCCACTGGACTAGCGGGGGGAACACCGGGGAGCTGTTTTTT
CDR3aa: CASSHWTSGGNTGELFF

abundance: few
d_gene: NA
v_gene: TRBV5-1
j_gene: TRBJ1-4
CDR3nt: TGCGCCAGCAGCTCCGGGCAGGGTTATGTTGAAAAACTGTTTTTT
CDR3aa: CASSSGQGYVEKLFF

abundance: many
d_gene: NA
v_gene: TRBV29-1
j_gene: TRBJ2-3
CDR3nt: TGCAGCGTTCACCCCCTTGGGGGGGCGAGCACAGATACGCAGTATTTT
CDR3aa: CSVHPLGGASTDTQYF

abundance: few
d_gene: TRBD1
v_gene: TRBV3-1
j_gene: TRBJ1-5
CDR3nt: TGTGCCAGCAGCCAAGTCGATATAAGGCAGGGGGGTCAGCCCCAGCATTTT
CDR3aa: CASSQVDIRQGGQPQHF

abundance: few
d_gene: NA
v_gene: TRBV7-8
j_gene: TRBJ1-6
CDR3nt: TGTGCCAGCAACCCACTGGGCAGGGGAGAGCTCTCACCCCTCCACTTT
CDR3aa: CASNPLGRGELSPLHF

abundance: few
d_gene: NA
v_gene: TRBV24-1
j_gene: TRBJ2-2
CDR3nt: TGTGCCACCAGTGATCCCCAAGGTCGGGAGCTGTTTTTT
CDR3aa: CATSDPQGRELFF

abundance: many
d_gene: TRBD2
v_gene: TRBV20-1
j_gene: TRBJ2-1
CDR3nt: TGCAGTGCCAGGACTAGCGGTTACAATGAGCAGTTCTTC
CDR3aa: CSARTSGYNEQFF

abundance: few
d_gene: NA
v_gene: TRBV27
j_gene: TRBJ1-6
CDR3nt: TGTGCCAGCAGTCTGTTCCCGACGGAGAGCTCCTATAATTCACCCCTCCACTTT
CDR3aa: CASSLFPTESSYNSPLHF